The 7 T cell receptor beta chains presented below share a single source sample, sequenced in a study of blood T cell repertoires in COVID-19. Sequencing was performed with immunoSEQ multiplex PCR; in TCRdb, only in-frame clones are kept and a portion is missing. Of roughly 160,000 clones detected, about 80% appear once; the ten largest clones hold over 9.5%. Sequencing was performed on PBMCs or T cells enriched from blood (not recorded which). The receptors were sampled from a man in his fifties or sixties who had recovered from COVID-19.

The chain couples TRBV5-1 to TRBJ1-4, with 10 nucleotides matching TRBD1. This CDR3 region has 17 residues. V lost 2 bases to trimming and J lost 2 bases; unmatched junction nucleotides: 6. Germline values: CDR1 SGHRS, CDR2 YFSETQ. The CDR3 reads CASSFTPGQGTNEKLFF. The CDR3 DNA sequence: TGCGCCAGCAGCTTCACGCCGGGACAGGGGACTAATGAAAAACTGTTTTTT.

Here the CDR3 DNA reads TGCGCCAGCAGCTTGGCCCGGGGAGGGGTCGGGAACGAGCAGTACTTC. It translates to CASSLARGGVGNEQYF. The chain carries TRBV5-1 and TRBJ2-7, with 7 positions matching TRBD2. Trimming at V came to 0 bases and at J to 5 bases, leaving 11 bases not matched to a gene. The CDR3 runs 16 residues. Germline V gene sequence: CDR1 SGHRS, CDR2 YFSETQ.

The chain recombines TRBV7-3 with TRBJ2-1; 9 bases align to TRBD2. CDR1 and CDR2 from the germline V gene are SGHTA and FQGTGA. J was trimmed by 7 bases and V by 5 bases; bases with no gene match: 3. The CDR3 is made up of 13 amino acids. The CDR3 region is CASSRGGANEQFF. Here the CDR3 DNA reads TGTGCCAGCAGCCGCGGGGGGGCGAATGAGCAGTTCTTC.

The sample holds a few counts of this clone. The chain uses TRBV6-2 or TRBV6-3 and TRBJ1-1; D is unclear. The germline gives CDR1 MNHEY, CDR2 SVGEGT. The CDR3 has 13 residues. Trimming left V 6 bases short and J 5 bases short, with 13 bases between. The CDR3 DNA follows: TGTGCCAGCAGCCCTCTCACGAGGACTGAAGCTTTCTTT. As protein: CASSPLTRTEAFF.

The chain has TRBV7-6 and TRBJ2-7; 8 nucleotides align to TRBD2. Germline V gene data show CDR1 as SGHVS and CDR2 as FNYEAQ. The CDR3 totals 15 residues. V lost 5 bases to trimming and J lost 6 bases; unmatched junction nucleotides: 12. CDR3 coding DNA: TGTGCCAGCAGCCCCTACTCGGGACTAGAATCCGAGCAGTACTTC. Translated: CASSPYSGLESEQYF.

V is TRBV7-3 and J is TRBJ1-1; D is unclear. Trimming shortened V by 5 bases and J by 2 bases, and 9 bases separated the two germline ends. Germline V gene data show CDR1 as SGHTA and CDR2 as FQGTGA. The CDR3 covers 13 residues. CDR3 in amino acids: CASSRESNTEAFF. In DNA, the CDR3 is TGTGCCAGCAGCCGAGAGAGCAACACTGAAGCTTTCTTT.

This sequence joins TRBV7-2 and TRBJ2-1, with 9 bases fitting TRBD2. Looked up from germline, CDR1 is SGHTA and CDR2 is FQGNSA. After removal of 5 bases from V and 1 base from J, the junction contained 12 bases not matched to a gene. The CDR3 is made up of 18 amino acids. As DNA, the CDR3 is TGTGCCAGCAGCCCCCGGGATAGCGGGGGTACTTCCTACAATGAGCAGTTCTTC. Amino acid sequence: CASSPRDSGGTSYNEQFF. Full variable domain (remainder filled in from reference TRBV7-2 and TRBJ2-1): GAGVSQSPSNKVTEKGKDVELRCDPISGHTALYWYRQSLGQGLEFLIYFQGNSAPDKSGLPSDRFSAERTGGSVSTLTIQRTQQEDSAVYLCASSPRDSGGTSYNEQFFGPGTRLTVL.